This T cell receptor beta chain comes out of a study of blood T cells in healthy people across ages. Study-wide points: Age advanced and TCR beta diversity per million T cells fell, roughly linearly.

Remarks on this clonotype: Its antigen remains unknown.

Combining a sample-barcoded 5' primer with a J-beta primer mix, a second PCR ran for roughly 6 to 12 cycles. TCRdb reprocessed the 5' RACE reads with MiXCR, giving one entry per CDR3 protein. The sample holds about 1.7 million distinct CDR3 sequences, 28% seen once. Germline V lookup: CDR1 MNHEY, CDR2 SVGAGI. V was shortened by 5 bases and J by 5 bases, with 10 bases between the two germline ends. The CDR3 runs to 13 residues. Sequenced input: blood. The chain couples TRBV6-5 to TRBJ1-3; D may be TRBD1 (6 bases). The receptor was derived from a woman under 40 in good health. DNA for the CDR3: TGTGCCAGCAGTCGGGGGGCGAGAAACACCATATATTTT. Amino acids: CASSRGARNTIYF.